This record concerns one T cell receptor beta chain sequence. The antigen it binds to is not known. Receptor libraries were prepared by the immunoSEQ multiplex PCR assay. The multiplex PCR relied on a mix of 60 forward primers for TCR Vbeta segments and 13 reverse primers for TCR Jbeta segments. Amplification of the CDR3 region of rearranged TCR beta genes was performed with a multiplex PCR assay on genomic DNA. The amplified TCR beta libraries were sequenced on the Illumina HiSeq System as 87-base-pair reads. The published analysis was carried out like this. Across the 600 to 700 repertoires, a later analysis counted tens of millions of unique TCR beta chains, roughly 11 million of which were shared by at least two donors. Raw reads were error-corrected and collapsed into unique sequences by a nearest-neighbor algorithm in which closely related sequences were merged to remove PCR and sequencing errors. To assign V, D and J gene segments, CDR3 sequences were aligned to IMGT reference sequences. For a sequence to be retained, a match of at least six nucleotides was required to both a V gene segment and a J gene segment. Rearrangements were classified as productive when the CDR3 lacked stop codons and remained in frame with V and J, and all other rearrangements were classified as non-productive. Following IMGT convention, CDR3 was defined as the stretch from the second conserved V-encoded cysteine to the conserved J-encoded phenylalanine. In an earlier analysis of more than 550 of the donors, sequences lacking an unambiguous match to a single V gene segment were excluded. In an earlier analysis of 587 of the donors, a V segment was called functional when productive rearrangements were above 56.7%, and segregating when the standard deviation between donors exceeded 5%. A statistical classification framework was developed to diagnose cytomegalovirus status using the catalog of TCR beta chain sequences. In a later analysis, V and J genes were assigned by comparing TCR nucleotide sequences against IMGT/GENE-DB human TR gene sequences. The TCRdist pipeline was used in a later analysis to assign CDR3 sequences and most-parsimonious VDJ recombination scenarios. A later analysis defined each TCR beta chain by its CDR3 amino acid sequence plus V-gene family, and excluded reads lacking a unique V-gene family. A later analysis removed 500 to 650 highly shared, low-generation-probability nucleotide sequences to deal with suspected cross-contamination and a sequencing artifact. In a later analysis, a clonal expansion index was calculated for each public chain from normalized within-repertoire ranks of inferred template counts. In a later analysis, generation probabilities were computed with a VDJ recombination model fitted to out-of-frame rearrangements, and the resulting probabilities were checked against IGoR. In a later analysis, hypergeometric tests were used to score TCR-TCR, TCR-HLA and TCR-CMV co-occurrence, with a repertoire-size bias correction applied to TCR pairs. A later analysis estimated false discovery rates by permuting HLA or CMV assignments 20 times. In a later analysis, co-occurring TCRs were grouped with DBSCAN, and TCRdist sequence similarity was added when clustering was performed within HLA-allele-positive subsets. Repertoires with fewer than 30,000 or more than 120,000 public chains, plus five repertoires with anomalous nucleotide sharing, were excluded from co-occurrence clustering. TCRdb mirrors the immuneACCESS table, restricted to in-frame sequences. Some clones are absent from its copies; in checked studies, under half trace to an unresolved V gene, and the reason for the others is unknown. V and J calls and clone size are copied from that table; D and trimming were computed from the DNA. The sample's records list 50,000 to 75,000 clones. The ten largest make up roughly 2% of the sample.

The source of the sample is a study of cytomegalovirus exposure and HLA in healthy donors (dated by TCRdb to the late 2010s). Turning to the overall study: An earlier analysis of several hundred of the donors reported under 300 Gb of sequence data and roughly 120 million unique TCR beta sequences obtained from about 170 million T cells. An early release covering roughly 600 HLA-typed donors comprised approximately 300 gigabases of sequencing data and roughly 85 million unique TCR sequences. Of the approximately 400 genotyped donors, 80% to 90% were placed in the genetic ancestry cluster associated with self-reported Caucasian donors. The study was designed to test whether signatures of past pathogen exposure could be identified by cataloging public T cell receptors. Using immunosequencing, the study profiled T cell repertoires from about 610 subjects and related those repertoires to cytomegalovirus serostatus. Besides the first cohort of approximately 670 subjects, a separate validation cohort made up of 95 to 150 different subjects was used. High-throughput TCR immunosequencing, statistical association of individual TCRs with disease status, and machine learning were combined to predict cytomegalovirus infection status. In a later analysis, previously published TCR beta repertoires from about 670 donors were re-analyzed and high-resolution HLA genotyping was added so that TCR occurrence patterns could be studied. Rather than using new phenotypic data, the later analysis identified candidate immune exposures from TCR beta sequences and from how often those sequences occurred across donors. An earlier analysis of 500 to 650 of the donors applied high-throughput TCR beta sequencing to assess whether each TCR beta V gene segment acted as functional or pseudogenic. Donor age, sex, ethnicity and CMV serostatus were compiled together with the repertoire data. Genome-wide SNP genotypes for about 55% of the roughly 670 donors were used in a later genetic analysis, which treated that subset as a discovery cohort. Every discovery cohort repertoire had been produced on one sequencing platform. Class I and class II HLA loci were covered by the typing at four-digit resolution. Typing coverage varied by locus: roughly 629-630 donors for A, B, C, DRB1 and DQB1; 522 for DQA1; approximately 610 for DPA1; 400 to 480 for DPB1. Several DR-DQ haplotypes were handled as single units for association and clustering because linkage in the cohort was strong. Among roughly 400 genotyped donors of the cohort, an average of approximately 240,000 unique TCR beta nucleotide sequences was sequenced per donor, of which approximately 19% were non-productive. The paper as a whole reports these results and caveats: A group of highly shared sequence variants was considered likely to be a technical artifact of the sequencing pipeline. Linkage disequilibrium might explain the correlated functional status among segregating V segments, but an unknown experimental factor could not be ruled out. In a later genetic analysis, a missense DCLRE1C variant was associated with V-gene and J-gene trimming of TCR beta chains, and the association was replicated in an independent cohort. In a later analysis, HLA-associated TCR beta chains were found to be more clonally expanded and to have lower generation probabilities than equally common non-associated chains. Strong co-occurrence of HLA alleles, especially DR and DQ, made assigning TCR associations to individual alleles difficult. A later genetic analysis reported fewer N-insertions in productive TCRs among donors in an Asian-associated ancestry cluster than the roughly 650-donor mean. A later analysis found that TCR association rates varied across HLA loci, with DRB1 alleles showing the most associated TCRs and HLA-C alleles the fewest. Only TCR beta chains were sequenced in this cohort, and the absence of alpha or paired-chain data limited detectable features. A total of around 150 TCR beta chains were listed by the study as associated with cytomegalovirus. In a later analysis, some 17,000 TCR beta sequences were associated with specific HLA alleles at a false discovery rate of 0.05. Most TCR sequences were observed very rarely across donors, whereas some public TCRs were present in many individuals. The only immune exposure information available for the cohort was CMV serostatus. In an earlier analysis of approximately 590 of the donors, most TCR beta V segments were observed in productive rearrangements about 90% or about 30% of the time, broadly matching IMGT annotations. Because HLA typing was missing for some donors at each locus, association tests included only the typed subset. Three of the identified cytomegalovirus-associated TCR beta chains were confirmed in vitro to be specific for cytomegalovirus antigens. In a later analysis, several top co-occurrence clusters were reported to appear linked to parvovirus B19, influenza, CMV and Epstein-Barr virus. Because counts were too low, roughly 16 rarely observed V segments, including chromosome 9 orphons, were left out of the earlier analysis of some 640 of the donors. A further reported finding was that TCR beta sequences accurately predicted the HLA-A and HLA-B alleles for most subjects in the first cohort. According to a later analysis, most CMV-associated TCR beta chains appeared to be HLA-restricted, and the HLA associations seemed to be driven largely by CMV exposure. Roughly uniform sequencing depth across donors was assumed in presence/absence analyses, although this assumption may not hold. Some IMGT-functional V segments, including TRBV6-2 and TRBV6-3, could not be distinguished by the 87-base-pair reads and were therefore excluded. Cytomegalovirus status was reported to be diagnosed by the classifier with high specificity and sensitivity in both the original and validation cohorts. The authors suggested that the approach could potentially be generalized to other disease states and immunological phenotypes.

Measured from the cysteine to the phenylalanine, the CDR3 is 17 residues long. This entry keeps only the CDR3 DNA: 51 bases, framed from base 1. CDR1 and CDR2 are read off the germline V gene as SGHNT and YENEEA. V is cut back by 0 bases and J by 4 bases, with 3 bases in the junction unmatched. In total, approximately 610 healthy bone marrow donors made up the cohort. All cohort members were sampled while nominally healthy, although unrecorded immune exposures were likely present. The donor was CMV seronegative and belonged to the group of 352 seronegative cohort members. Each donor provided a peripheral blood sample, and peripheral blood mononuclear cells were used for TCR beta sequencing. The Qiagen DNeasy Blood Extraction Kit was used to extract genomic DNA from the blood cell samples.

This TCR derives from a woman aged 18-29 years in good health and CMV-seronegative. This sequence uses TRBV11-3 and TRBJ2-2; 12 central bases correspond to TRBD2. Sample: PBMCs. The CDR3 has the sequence CASSLEKTSGSTGELFF. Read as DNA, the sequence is TGTGCCAGCAGCTTAGAGAAGACTAGCGGGAGCACCGGGGAGCTGTTTTTT.